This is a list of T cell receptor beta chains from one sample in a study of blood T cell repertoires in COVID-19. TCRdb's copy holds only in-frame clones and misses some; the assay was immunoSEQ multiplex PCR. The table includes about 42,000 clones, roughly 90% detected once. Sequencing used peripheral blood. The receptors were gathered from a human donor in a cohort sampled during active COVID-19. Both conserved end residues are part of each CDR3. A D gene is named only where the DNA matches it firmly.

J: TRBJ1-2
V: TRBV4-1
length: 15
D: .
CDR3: CASSHPLDSDYGYTF

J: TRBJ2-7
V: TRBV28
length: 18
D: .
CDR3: CASRPSPSTGDPGYEQYF

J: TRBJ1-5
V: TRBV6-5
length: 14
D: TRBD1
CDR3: CASSSDREDQPQHF

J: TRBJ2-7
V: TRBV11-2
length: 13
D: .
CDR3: CASTRTALYEQYF

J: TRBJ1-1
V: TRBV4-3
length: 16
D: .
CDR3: CASSQEVGTTLTEAFF

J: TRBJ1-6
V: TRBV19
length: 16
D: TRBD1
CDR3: CASSVQGTYYNSPLHF

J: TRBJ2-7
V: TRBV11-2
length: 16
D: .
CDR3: CASSLARRAESYEQYF

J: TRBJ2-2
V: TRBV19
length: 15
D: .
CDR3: CASSIGRGNTGELFF

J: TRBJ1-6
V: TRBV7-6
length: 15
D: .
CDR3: CASSGQNSYNSPLHF

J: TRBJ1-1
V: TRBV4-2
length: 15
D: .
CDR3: CASSQDNGVNTEAFF

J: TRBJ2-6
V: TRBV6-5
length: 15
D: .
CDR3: CASSYSASGANVLTF

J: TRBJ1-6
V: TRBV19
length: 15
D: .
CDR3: CASSILHRDNSPLHF

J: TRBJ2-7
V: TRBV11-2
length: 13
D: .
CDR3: CASGWDFQGEQYF

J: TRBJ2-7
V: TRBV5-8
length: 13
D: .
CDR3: CASSLSGDGEQYF

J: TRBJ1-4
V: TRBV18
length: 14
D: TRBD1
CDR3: CASSQGARMEKLFF

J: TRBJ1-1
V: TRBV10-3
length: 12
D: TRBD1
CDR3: CAIGGTELGAFF

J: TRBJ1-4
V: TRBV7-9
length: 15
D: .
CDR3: CASIIGGATNEKLFF

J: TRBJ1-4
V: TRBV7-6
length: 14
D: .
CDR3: CASSLDTWNEKLFF

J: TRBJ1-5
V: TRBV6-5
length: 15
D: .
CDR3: CASSPRQVSNQPQHF

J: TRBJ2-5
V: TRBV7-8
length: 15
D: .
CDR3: CASSLISSSEETQYF

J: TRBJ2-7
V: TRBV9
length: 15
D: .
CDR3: CASSVGPADTYEQYF

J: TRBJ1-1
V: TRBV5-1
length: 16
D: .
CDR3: CASSLQGTAMNTEAFF

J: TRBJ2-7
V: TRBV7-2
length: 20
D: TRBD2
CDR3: CASSLARLFVSSGVGSEQYF

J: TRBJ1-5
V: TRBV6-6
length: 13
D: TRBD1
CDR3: CASTDRGTQPQHF

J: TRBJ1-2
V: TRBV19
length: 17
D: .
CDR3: CASSIGVLAGRSYGYTF

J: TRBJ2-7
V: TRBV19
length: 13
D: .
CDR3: CASSTSTGQEQYF

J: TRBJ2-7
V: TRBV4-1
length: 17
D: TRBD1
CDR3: CASSQTFAGTGRYEQYF

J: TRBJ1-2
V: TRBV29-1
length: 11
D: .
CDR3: CSSKEGDGYTF

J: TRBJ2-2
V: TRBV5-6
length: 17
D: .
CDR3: CASSFFWEQENTGELFF

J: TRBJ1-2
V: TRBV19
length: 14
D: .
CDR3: CASRDRGGIYGYTF

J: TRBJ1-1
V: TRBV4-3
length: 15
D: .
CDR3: CASSQDEGENTEAFF

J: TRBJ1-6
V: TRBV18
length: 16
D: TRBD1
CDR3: CASSPKGTAYNSPLHF

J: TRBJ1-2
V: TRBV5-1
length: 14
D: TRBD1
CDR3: CASSGDGTGVGYTF

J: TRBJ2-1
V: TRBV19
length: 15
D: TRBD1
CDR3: CASRLRDSSYNEQFF

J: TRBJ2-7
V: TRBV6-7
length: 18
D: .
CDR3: CASSYKGPGGTESYEQYF

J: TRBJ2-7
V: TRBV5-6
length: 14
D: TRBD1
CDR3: CASIPGTGPYEQYF

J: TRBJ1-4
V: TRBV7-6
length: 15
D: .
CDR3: CASSLRGGEGEKLFF

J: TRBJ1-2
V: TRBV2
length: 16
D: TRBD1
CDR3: CASSERGGRGRDGYTF

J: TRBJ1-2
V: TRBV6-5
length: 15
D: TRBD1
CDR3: CASSQRTGTGVGYTF

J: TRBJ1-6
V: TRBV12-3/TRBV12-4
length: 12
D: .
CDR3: CASRRQNSPLHF

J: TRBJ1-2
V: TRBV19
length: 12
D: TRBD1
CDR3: CASSDRAYGYTF

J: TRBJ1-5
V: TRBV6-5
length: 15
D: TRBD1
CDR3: CASRPQGYSNQPQHF

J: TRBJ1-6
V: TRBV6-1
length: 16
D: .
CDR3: CASSESWNFRNSPLHF

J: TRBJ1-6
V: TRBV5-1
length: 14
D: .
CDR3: CASSLEGVNSPLHF

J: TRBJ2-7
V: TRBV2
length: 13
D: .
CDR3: CASSSQGINEQYF

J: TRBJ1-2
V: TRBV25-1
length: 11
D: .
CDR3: CASSESLSYTF

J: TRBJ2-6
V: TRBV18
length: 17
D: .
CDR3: CASSENGRTSGANVLTF

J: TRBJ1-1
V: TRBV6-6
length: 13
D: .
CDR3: CASRRTGASEAFF

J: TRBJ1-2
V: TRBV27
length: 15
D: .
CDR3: CASSPTRGLVYGYTF

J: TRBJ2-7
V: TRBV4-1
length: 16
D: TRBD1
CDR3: CASSQERTGDSYEQYF

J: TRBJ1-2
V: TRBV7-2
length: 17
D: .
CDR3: CASSLIGQGLYNYGYTF

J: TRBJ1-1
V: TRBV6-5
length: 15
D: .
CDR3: CASRGITGFLTEAFF